The TCR beta chain under discussion was sequenced for a study of blood T cells in healthy people across ages (dated by TCRdb to between 2014 and 2017). Some background on the complete study: In model experiments, template switching captured roughly one uniquely barcoded TCR beta cDNA molecule for every two T cells. To track age-related changes in TCR beta repertoire diversity, the study relied on deep sequencing normalized with unique cDNA molecular identifiers. Donors were grouped into four age groups: young (average 16 years), middle-aged (around 39), aged (approximately 67) and long-lived (roughly 80). To avoid experimental bias, donors of different ages were distributed randomly across sequencing lanes. Using the same blood draw, the study looked at two additional independent replicas of 1 million unique cDNA reads for two donors, one aged 18 to 29 and the other aged 80 or older.

Beyond this particular receptor, the publication reports: Compared with the aged group, more naive CD4+ T cells, fewer expanded clones and increased TCR diversity were shown by the long-lived group, suggesting age selection. Bulk unsorted PBMC profiling prevented conclusive comparison of naive and antigen-experienced compartments. As age increased, observed TCR beta diversity per million T cells dropped in a roughly linear way, and a significant reduction was already evident by age around 41. Because the CMV infection status of the donors was unknown, age-related changes in expanded clonotypes may potentially have been confounded. Estimates of total diversity based on one million sequenced T cells were regarded as lower bounds and as underestimates. Observed TCR beta diversity correlated strongly with the percentage of naive T cells measured by flow cytometry.

Library method: 5' RACE. TCRdb shows the sequencer as Illumina HiSeq 2500. A second PCR of about 6 to 11 cycles was performed with a sample-barcoded 5' primer and a J-beta primer mix. A unique molecular identifier was introduced onto each TCR beta cDNA molecule by a template-switch 5' adaptor carrying 12 random nucleotides. At least 2.5 million CDR3-containing paired-end reads were obtained from each sample. The Mint cDNA synthesis kit, primed by a TRBC-specific oligonucleotide, was used to synthesize first-strand cDNA from all RNA. All cDNA was treated with uracil-DNA glycosylase and then went through a first 18-cycle PCR with the universal primers M1SS and BC2_uni_R. In the paper's pipeline: Each sample was normalized by randomly selecting 1 million high-quality reads, each carrying a distinct molecular identifier. Instead of being binned into consensus sequences, reads with shared molecular identifiers were discarded. MiTCR, set to a Q25 quality threshold and the strictest error-elimination algorithm, was used for CDR3 identification, clonotype clustering and error correction. A nonparametric unseen species model with Euler transformation was used to estimate lower-bound total TCR beta diversity. Clones were called with MiXCR by TCRdb after fastp trimmed the public reads at Q25, and only in-frame beta chains were retained. CDR3 protein sequences are deduplicated, and each keeps its most common genes and DNA. It is TCRdb's table, rather than the study itself, that gives the V and J calls and clone size. This sample has 1.6 million or so distinct CDR3 sequences in its table, and roughly 32% of those were observed once. The ten largest clones add up to roughly 10% of the sample.

Systemically healthy Caucasian individuals from Russia, over 30 in total and aged about 6 to 100 years, were included as donors. Ten milliliters of peripheral blood were drawn from each donor into EDTA-treated Vacutainer tubes. Ficoll-Paque density-gradient centrifugation was used to isolate PBMCs, with at least 6 million per sample. Trizol reagent was used to extract total RNA from the PBMCs, yielding at least 6 micrograms per sample. Naive CD45RAhigh/CD27high T cell percentages were measured by flow cytometry on a PBMC aliquot from every donor. On this clonotype itself: Its antigen has not been determined. There are no base qualities to consult, and no much larger clone falls within one base.

This receptor was identified in a woman aged 25 to 39 in good health. The sequenced sample was blood.

The nucleotide sequence reads TGTGCCAGCAGTTCGATGGTGGGGGGTACTGGCAATCAGCCCCAGCATTTT. The encoded protein is CASSSMVGGTGNQPQHF. The rearrangement combines TRBV12-3 or TRBV12-4 with TRBJ1-5; 5 matching bases give a weak D call of TRBD1. From the cysteine up to the phenylalanine, the CDR3 has a length of 17 residues. Only the CDR3 region is kept as DNA, spanning 51 bases read in frame from base 1. The V end loses 4 bases and the J end loses 2 bases, and a stretch of 18 bases separates them.